This TCR beta chain was profiled in a study of T cells in Graves' hyperthyroidism and ophthalmopathy. Notes on the study in general: In simple terms, a model built on 13 V-J features told ophthalmopathy apart from stable hyperthyroidism.

Stable Graves' hyperthyroidism denoted no ophthalmopathy progression over 18 months. Patients aged 18 to 65 had newly diagnosed hyperthyroidism of under 2 months' duration. The source of the PBMCs was 8.5 to 10 ml of fresh peripheral blood. Amplification yielded TCR beta CDR3 regions, with RNA transcripts as the source. With the HTBI primer set, the TCR CDR3 went through a first round of RT-PCR. From the multiplex PCR reads, TCRdb called clonotypes with MiXCR, one entry per CDR3 protein. The data hold around 420,000 distinct CDR3 sequences, with approximately 15% observed a single time. The sample holds a few counts of this clonotype. The antigen is not known. Looked up from germline, CDR1 is SQVTM and CDR2 is ANQGSEA. The CDR3 has 12 residues. Trimming stripped 7 bases from V and 5 bases from J, with 14 bases between.

The receptor's source is a woman aged 18-29 years with Graves' hyperthyroidism. Sample: blood. The rearrangement uses TRBV29-1 and TRBJ1-1; no clear D. DNA of the CDR3: TGCAGCGGGGGTGGAAGGCGGACTGAAGCTTTCTTT. It yields the protein CSGGGRRTEAFF.